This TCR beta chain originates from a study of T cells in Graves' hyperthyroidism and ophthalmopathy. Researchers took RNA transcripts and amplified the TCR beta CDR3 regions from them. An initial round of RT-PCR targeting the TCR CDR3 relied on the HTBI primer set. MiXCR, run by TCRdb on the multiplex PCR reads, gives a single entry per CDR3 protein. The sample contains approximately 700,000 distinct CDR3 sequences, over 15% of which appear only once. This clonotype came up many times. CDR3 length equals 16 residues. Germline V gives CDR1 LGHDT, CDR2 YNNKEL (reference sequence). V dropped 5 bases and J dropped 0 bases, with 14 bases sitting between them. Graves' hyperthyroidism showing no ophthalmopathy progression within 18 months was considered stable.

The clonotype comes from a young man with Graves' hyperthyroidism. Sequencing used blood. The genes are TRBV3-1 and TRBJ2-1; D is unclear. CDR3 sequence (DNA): TGTGCCAGCAGCGCCCATCGCCTAGGCTCCTACAATGAGCAGTTCTTC. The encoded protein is CASSAHRLGSYNEQFF.